This record covers a single T cell receptor (beta chain). Its cognate antigen is unknown. TCRdb recomputed calls from the 5' RACE reads with MiXCR, one row per CDR3 protein. The profile shows fewer than 900,000 distinct CDR3 sequences, 21% of them singletons. This sample was taken from a study of identical twins. Study observations and caveats: Beta clonotypes that were abundant in cord blood contained fewer insertions, a pattern absent from memory repertoires.

The germline V and J ends were trimmed by 0 bases and 5 bases, with 10 bases remaining between them. The CDR3 contains 14 residues. The germline CDR1 and CDR2 sequences are SEHNR and FQNEAQ (reference sequence). In addition, the sample was reused for a study of T cells expressing NK-cell markers.

The specimen sequenced was PBMCs. The clonotype comes from a woman in her late teens or twenties in good health. The genes are TRBV7-9 and TRBJ1-1; D is uncertain. The CDR3, as DNA: TGTGCCAGCAGCTTAGCGTCGGGGAAGACTGAAGCTTTCTTT. Residues: CASSLASGKTEAFF.